This is a list of T cell receptor beta chains from one sample in a study of identifying expanded T cells in peripheral blood. Libraries were prepared by immunoSEQ multiplex PCR; TCRdb keeps only in-frame clonotypes and omits some of them. The table shows 90,000 to 100,000 clones, with 88% occurring only once. The sequencing input was blood. The source is a person aged 18-69 years in good health. CDR3s include the opening cysteine and the closing phenylalanine or tryptophan. The D gene is left open where the match is weak. Clone size is given for some rows only: seen once, a few or many times, or a class if the clone is expanded.

J,D,size,V,DNA,CDR3
TRBJ2-7,.,few,TRBV9,TGTGCCAGCAGCGTAGGGGACAATCCTATAAGCTACGAGCAGTACTTC,CASSVGDNPISYEQYF
TRBJ1-2,TRBD1,.,TRBV7-2,TGTGCCAGCAGCATCAGCGCCGGGACAGGGGGAGGCTACACCTTC,CASSISAGTGGGYTF
TRBJ2-7,.,once,TRBV9,TGTGCCAGCAGCGTACAAACATCTGCCGAGCAGTACTTC,CASSVQTSAEQYF
TRBJ1-2,.,.,TRBV30,TGTGCCTCGCCCTCGGGGGGCTATGGCTACACCTTC,CASPSGGYGYTF
TRBJ2-7,.,.,TRBV9,TGTGCCAGCAGCGTAGTGGGCAGCTCCTACGAGCAGTACTTC,CASSVVGSSYEQYF
TRBJ2-7,.,.,TRBV7-2,TGTGCCAGCAGTATAGGGCTAGCCGGGGAGGAGCAGTACTTC,CASSIGLAGEEQYF
TRBJ1-2,.,medium-sized,TRBV28,TGTGCCAGCAGTTGGTCTAACTATGGCTACACCTTC,CASSWSNYGYTF
TRBJ1-5,.,.,TRBV9,TGTGCCAGCGGACGCGAGGGATCACATCAGCCCCAGCATTTT,CASGREGSHQPQHF
TRBJ2-7,TRBD1,once,TRBV5-4,TGTGCCAGCAGCTACGGGACAGGGTCCTACGAGCAGTACTTC,CASSYGTGSYEQYF
TRBJ1-4,.,once,TRBV28,TGTGCCAGCAGAACGGACAAGATCGGGAAACTGTTTTTT,CASRTDKIGKLFF